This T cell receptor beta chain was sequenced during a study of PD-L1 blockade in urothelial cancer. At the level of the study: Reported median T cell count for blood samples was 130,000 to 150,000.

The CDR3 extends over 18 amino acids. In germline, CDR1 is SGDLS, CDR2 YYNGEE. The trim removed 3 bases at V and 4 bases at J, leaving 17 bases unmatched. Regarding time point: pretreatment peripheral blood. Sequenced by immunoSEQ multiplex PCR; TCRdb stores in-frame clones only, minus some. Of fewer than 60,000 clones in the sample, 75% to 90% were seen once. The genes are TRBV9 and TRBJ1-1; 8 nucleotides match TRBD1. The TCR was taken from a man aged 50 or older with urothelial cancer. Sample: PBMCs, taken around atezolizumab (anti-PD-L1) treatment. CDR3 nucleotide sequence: TGTGCCAGCAGCGGTAGGGCAGGGGGCCTGAGTATCGGCACTGAAGCTTTCTTT. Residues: CASSGRAGGLSIGTEAFF.